Each of the 32 T cell receptor beta chains below was sequenced from the same sample in a study of T-cell memory formation after mild COVID-19. Each CDR3 protein is one row after TCRdb ran MiXCR on the 5' RACE reads. The top ten hold roughly 23% of the sample, which has 250,000 to 400,000 distinct CDR3 sequences, roughly an eighth seen once. What was sequenced was PBMCs or a T cell subset sorted from them (not recorded which). Every receptor here comes from a man aged 18 to 29 who had mild COVID-19 (a few samples of this study predate the infection). Cell type and time point are not known.

CDR3 coding DNA: TGCGCCAGCAGCCAAGATCTAGTAACCGAGCAGTTCTTC. This gives the protein CASSQDLVTEQFF. The chain has TRBV4-3 and TRBJ2-1; no reliable D call. Germline assignment: CDR1 LGHNA and CDR2 YSLEER. V was shortened by 0 bases and J by 10 bases, with 10 bases between the two germline ends. The CDR3 is 13 amino acids.

The rearrangement uses TRBV24-1 and TRBJ2-1; D is possibly TRBD1 (6 bases). The CDR3 consists of 14 residues. Germline CDR1 KGHDR, CDR2 SFDVKD. V lost 0 bases to trimming and J lost 7 bases, with 9 bases between them. CDR3 bases: TGTGCCACCAGTGATTTGCGACAGGATAATGAGCAGTTCTTC. Translating gives CATSDLRQDNEQFF.

The rearrangement links TRBV18 to TRBJ1-1, with a possible D match to TRBD1 (5 bases). The V gene's germline CDR1 is KGHSH and CDR2 LQKENI. The CDR3 consists of 12 residues. V lost 3 bases, J lost 11 bases, and 13 bases lay in between. CDR3 bases: TGTGCCAGCTCACCGTGGGGCAGGGAGGCTTTCTTT. Amino acids: CASSPWGREAFF.

The V call is TRBV9, the J call TRBJ1-1; D call uncertain. Per germline, CDR1 SGDLS and CDR2 YYNGEE. The CDR3 spans 13 residues. Between the trimmed V and J ends, which lost 1 base and 3 bases, there was a span of 7 bases. In nucleotides, the CDR3 is TGTGCCAGCAGCGTATTCACCCACACTGAAGCTTTCTTT. Protein: CASSVFTHTEAFF.

This clonotype was found a few times. This chain connects TRBV4-1 to TRBJ2-5; D is ambiguous. The germline CDR1 and CDR2 sequences are MGHRA and YSYEKL. The V and J ends lost 2 bases and 5 bases respectively, with 15 bases between them. This CDR3 is built from 15 residues. The CDR3 loop reads CASSQLTWRSETQYF. As DNA, the CDR3 is TGCGCCAGCAGCCAATTAACTTGGCGGAGCGAGACCCAGTACTTC.

The genes are TRBV29-1 and TRBJ2-7; 9 positions agree with TRBD2. Losses at the gene ends were 4 bases for V and 4 bases for J; bases not matched to a gene: 2. Per the germline V gene, CDR1 is SQVTM and CDR2 is ANQGSEA. The CDR3 extends over 12 amino acids. Here the CDR3 DNA reads TGCAGCGTTGTAGCGGGAGAGTACGAGCAGTACTTC. Residues: CSVVAGEYEQYF.

This clonotype was counted between two and nine times. This sequence joins TRBV6-5 and TRBJ2-7; 7 bases agree with TRBD2. Trimming took 0 bases from V and 4 from J; bases not matched to a gene: 6. The germline CDR1 and CDR2 sequences are MNHEY and SVGAGI. The CDR3 has 15 amino acids. Written as DNA, the CDR3 is TGTGCCAGCAGTTACTCACCAGCGGGGATATACGAGCAGTACTTC. The encoded protein is CASSYSPAGIYEQYF.

The rearrangement joins TRBV23-1 to TRBJ2-7; D is perhaps TRBD2 (5 bases). TRBV23-1 qualifies as an ORF whose function is uncertain. This CDR3 has 15 amino acids. Trimming left V 1 base short and J 5 bases short, with 15 bases between. The CDR3 nucleotides read TGCGCCAGCAGTCAATGTACGGGATCGATCGACGAGCAGTACTTC. Translated, it gives CASSQCTGSIDEQYF.

The chain is built from TRBV12-3 or TRBV12-4 and TRBJ2-7; D is unresolved. The CDR3 loop spans 15 amino acids. V dropped 3 bases and J dropped 7 bases, with 19 bases sitting between them. CDR3 sequence reads: CASSFIGSPWMEQYF. The CDR3 DNA is TGTGCCAGCAGTTTTATTGGTAGCCCGTGGATGGAGCAGTACTTC.

This sequence joins TRBV4-3 and TRBJ2-6; perhaps TRBD2 as D (6 bases). Germline assignment: CDR1 LGHNA and CDR2 YSLEER. The V end lost 0 bases, the J end lost 2 bases, and 23 bases lay between the germline ends. The CDR3 is 21 amino acids. The CDR3 DNA is TGCGCCAGCAGCCAAGATCAAAGTTTATGGGGGGAGTTGACTGGGGCCAACGTCCTGACTTTC. Its protein is CASSQDQSLWGELTGANVLTF.

This clonotype was seen a handful of times. The CDR3 spells CASSLLAQGAYSPLHF. As DNA, the CDR3 is TGTGCCAGCAGCTTATTGGCCCAGGGGGCCTATTCACCCCTCCACTTT. This chain uses TRBV7-2 with TRBJ1-6, with TRBD1 matching over 8 bases. This CDR3 contains 16 residues. V shed 2 bases, J shed 8 bases, and the junction held 8 bases outside the gene matches. Germline CDR1 is SGHTA and CDR2 is FQGNSA.

The genes are TRBV12-3 or TRBV12-4 and TRBJ2-1, with 7 nucleotides matching TRBD2. The CDR3 runs 14 residues. Trimming took 7 bases from V and 5 from J; bases not matched to a gene: 8. CDR3 DNA sequence: TGTGCCAGCATCCTCAGCGGGGTCCACAATGAGCAGTTCTTC. It is translated as CASILSGVHNEQFF.

This clonotype came up a few times. The chain carries TRBV12-3 or TRBV12-4 and TRBJ2-3; D possibly corresponds to TRBD2 (6 bases). The CDR3 is 17 residues long. The V end was cut by 6 bases, the J end by 2 bases, with 21 bases between. The CDR3 coding sequence is TGTGCCAGCAGATCCGCGGCAGGGCGGGGAATCACAGATACGCAGTATTTT. This gives the protein CASRSAAGRGITDTQYF.

This clonotype was observed a handful of times. The V gene is TRBV6-1, the J gene TRBJ2-7, with D perhaps matching TRBD1 (6 bases). V was shortened by 3 bases and J by 1 base, with 13 bases between the two germline ends. This CDR3 has 15 amino acids. Germline CDR1 and CDR2: MNHNS and SASEGT. DNA of the CDR3: TGTGCCAGCAGTGAGATTGCCCAGGGGTCCTACGAGCAGTACTTC. Its translation is CASSEIAQGSYEQYF.

The rearrangement joins TRBV12-3 or TRBV12-4 to TRBJ2-3; 8 bases fit TRBD2. This CDR3 has 15 residues. V shed 6 bases, J shed 2 bases, and the junction held 7 bases outside the gene matches. The CDR3: CASRDTGLDTDTQYF. The CDR3, as DNA: TGTGCCAGCAGAGATACGGGACTAGACACAGATACGCAGTATTTT.

This clonotype was recorded a few times. The V gene is TRBV4-3, the J gene TRBJ1-1, with a possible D match to TRBD1 (6 bases). CDR1 and CDR2 (germline): LGHNA, YSLEER. The CDR3 loop spans 15 amino acids. V dropped 3 bases and J dropped 5 bases, with 16 bases sitting between them. CDR3: CASSQAGGRETEAFF. For the CDR3, the DNA is TGCGCCAGCAGCCAGGCGGGGGGCAGGGAAACTGAAGCTTTCTTT.

This clonotype was observed at least ten times. This chain joins TRBV11-2 and TRBJ2-4; the match to TRBD1 covers 9 bases. V was clipped by 3 bases and J by 9 bases; unmatched bases: 3. The CDR3 length is 13 residues. CDR1 is SGHAT, CDR2 FQNNGV, per germline. CDR3 region: CASSLTGGSIQYF. For the CDR3, the DNA is TGTGCCAGCAGCTTGACAGGGGGAAGCATTCAGTACTTC.

This chain uses TRBV15 with TRBJ1-1, with D unclear. The length of the CDR3 is 15 residues. Trimming pared 1 base from V and 0 bases from J, leaving 9 bases between. CDR1 and CDR2 (germline): LNHNV, YYDKDF (reference sequence). The CDR3 protein is CATSRGWIVNTEAFF. In nucleotides, the CDR3 is TGTGCCACCAGCAGAGGTTGGATTGTGAACACTGAAGCTTTCTTT.

This clonotype was detected many times. The chain uses TRBV7-9 and TRBJ2-1; TRBD1 matches 8 bases. This CDR3 region has 15 residues. In germline, CDR1 is SEHNR, CDR2 FQNEAQ (reference sequence). Trimming removed 5 bases from V and 6 bases from J; junction bases left unmatched: 9. The DNA for the CDR3 is TGTGCCAGCAGCCCGGACAGGGCTAGGGGCAATGAGCAGTTCTTC. Encoded protein: CASSPDRARGNEQFF.

This clonotype has just a few counts. The CDR3 is CSARRFGRLNTEAFF. The CDR3 nucleotides are TGCAGTGCTAGGCGCTTTGGCAGACTGAACACTGAAGCTTTCTTT. This rearrangement joins TRBV20-1 to TRBJ1-1; D is ambiguous. The CDR3 is 15 amino acids. CDR1 and CDR2 from the germline V gene are DFQATT and SNEGSKA (reference sequence). Trimming shortened V by 3 bases and J by 0 bases, and 14 bases separated the two germline ends.

The chain joins TRBV7-2 to TRBJ2-3, with TRBD2 matching 10 bases. CDR1 and CDR2 from the germline V gene are SGHTA and FQGNSA. The CDR3 runs to 17 residues. V gave up 8 bases and J gave up 2 bases; unmatched junction bases: 13. The CDR3: CASSLAGGQGITDTQYF. Written as DNA, the CDR3 is TGTGCCAGCTCCTTAGCGGGGGGTCAGGGTATCACAGATACGCAGTATTTT.

This clonotype was counted between two and nine times. The chain employs TRBV30 and TRBJ2-5; either TRBD1 or TRBD2 may fit D (5 bases each). The CDR3 extends over 11 amino acids. Deletions cut 1 base from V and 7 bases from J, with 7 bases between. Germline CDR1 is GTSNPN and CDR2 is SVGIG (reference sequence). CDR3 in amino acids: CAWSGGATQYF. CDR3 bases: TGTGCCTGGAGTGGAGGGGCGACCCAGTACTTC.

This clonotype was observed many times. The chain has TRBV2 and TRBJ1-1; 11 bases are shared with TRBD1. Germline V lookup: CDR1 SNHLY, CDR2 FYNNEI. Trimming at V came to 1 base and at J to 3 bases, leaving 1 base not matched to a gene. The CDR3 is made up of 15 amino acids. Written as DNA, the CDR3 is TGTGCCAGCAGTGAAGGGACAGGGGGCTACACTGAAGCTTTCTTT. It specifies CASSEGTGGYTEAFF. Full variable domain (rest looked up from reference TRBV2 and TRBJ1-1): EPEVTQTPSHQVTQMGQEVILRCVPISNHLYFYWYRQILGQKVEFLVSFYNNEISEKSEIFDDQFSVERPDGSNFTLKIRSTKLEDSAMYFCASSEGTGGYTEAFFGQGTRLTVV.

This clonotype has just a few counts. CDR3 amino acids: CASRTPTGYPSTEAFF. The DNA for the CDR3 is TGTGCCAGCCGAACTCCAACAGGGTACCCTAGCACTGAAGCTTTCTTT. V usage is TRBV6-5 and J usage is TRBJ1-1; D is possibly TRBD1 (6 bases). CDR1 is MNHEY, CDR2 SVGAGI, per germline. The V and J ends lost 8 bases and 4 bases respectively, with 23 bases between them. The CDR3 covers 16 residues.

The chain recombines TRBV4-3 with TRBJ2-7, with D hard to call. Trimming removed 1 base from V and 0 bases from J, with 7 bases in between. The CDR3 sequence is 14 residues long. Germline loops: CDR1 LGHNA, CDR2 YSLEER. CDR3 DNA: TGCGCCAGCAGCCAAGCGCGTGCCTCCTACGAGCAGTACTTC. It encodes CASSQARASYEQYF.

Only a few counts were recorded for this clonotype. The rearrangement uses TRBV20-1 and TRBJ1-4; tentatively, D is TRBD1 (5 bases). V lost 5 bases, J lost 6 bases, and 13 bases lay in between. The CDR3 runs 13 residues. From germline, CDR1 is DFQATT and CDR2 SNEGSKA (reference sequence). CDR3 sequence: CSAGGDGYEKLFF. DNA of the CDR3: TGCAGTGCTGGAGGGGATGGGTATGAAAAACTGTTTTTT.

This clonotype was seen a handful of times. The chain is built from TRBV29-1 and TRBJ2-3; no clear D gene. The CDR3 consists of 11 residues. Germline CDR1 and CDR2: SQVTM and ANQGSEA. Trimming pared 6 bases from V and 1 base from J, leaving 5 bases between. The CDR3 loop reads CSVDGTDTQYF. CDR3 sequence (DNA): TGCAGCGTCGATGGCACAGATACGCAGTATTTT.

The chain recombines TRBV28 with TRBJ1-2; D uncertain. The length of the CDR3 is 13 residues. From germline, CDR1 is MDHEN and CDR2 SYDVKM. Trimming shortened V by 2 bases and J by 4 bases, and 8 bases separated the two germline ends. In DNA form, the CDR3 reads TGTGCCAGCAGTTTAGGCCCCAGCTATGGCTACACCTTC. Translation gives CASSLGPSYGYTF.

This clonotype showed up many times. The V gene is TRBV12-3 or TRBV12-4, the J gene TRBJ2-3, with 9 bases that match TRBD2. The trim removed 1 base at V and 6 bases at J, leaving 8 bases unmatched. CDR3 length: 16 amino acids. The DNA for the CDR3 is TGTGCCAGCAGTTTAGATTCTAGCGGGGCAACGGATACGCAGTATTTT. It is translated as CASSLDSSGATDTQYF.

The rearrangement uses TRBV7-6 and TRBJ1-2, with unresolved D. The CDR3 sequence is 13 residues long. V was shortened by 5 bases and J by 4 bases, with 11 bases between the two germline ends. In germline, CDR1 is SGHVS, CDR2 FNYEAQ. Here the CDR3 DNA reads TGTGCCAGCAGCCCACGGGCAGCCTATGGCTACACCTTC. This codes for CASSPRAAYGYTF.

This clonotype has a count of ten or more. The genes are TRBV15 and TRBJ1-4; no clear D. The germline gives CDR1 LNHNV, CDR2 YYDKDF (reference sequence). Trimming pared 0 bases from V and 6 bases from J, leaving 11 bases between. The CDR3 is 15 amino acids. The CDR3 coding sequence is TGTGCCACCAGCAGAGATCTGGGGTGGGATGAAAAACTGTTTTTT. This gives the protein CATSRDLGWDEKLFF.

A few counts support this clonotype. The chain carries TRBV7-3 and TRBJ2-3; D remains ambiguous. There are 14 residues in the CDR3. The germline V gene has CDR1 SGHTA and CDR2 FQGTGA. V was cut by 3 bases and J by 0 bases, with 7 bases left in between. Here the CDR3 DNA reads TGTGCCAGCAGCTTGATCGGTAGCACAGATACGCAGTATTTT. Its translation: CASSLIGSTDTQYF.